This T cell receptor beta chain appears in the sequencing data of a study of Ad26.COV2.S vaccination and SARS-CoV-2 variants. Only in-frame clones appear in the TCRdb table, and some are missing; sequencing was by immunoSEQ multiplex PCR. This table has 440,000 or so clones, about 90% appearing once. As to treatment: 19 received Ad26.COV2.S at low or high dose, single or two shots; a few received placebo; per-sample allocation not given. Samples were taken on day 63 after the first vaccine or placebo injection. The V end was cut by 5 bases, the J end by 1 base, with 11 bases between. The CDR3 covers 14 residues. The V gene's germline CDR1 is LNHDA and CDR2 SQIVND (reference sequence).

Here the sequenced sample was peripheral blood, taken in a trial of Ad26.COV2.S vaccine versus placebo. The clonotype was recovered from a person aged 18-65 years who received the Ad26.COV2.S COVID-19 vaccine or a placebo. The J gene is TRBJ2-5, the V gene TRBV19; D may correspond to TRBD1 or TRBD2 (5 bases each). CDR3: CASSRGGSQETQYF. The CDR3 nucleotides are TGTGCCAGTAGTCGGGGCGGATCCCAAGAGACCCAGTACTTC.